This TCR beta chain came from a study of patients and donors after allogeneic stem cell transplantation. This CDR3 comprises 16 residues. Germline V lookup: CDR1 LGHNA, CDR2 YNFKEQ. J lost 3 bases, V lost 2 bases, and 8 bases had no gene match. This clonotype was seen more than once but under ten times. Each CDR3 protein is one row after TCRdb ran MiXCR on the RT-PCR reads. Of 24,000 or so distinct CDR3 sequences in the sample, roughly 30% are singletons; the top ten hold approximately 50%. The source material was blood, either unsorted or a sorted T cell fraction (not recorded which). This TCR was sampled from a human donor who was either an allogeneic HSCT recipient or a stem cell or donor lymphocyte infusion donor (not recorded which). It is not recorded whose cells these are; they may come from a transplant donor. The V call is TRBV4-2, the J call TRBJ2-3; the match to TRBD1 covers 7 bases. This CDR3 is CASSQNGQVVTDTQYF. The CDR3 DNA follows: TGTGCCAGCAGCCAAAATGGACAGGTTGTAACAGATACGCAGTATTTT.